The 23 T cell receptor beta chains presented below share a single source sample, sequenced in a study of identical twins. TCRdb re-called the 5' RACE reads through MiXCR, storing one row per CDR3 protein. The repertoire holds 500,000 to 650,000 distinct CDR3 sequences, 20% to 25% seen once, with around 0.5% in the top ten. This sample also appeared in a second study, on yellow fever vaccine responses in identical twins.

Sequenced material: CD4+ T cells sorted from blood. All receptors come from a young woman in good health.

This chain links TRBV29-1 with TRBJ1-2; D ambiguous. This CDR3 comprises 12 residues. The V gene lost 4 bases and the J gene lost 6 bases, with 12 bases spanning the gap. Looked up from germline, CDR1 is SQVTM and CDR2 is ANQGSEA. This CDR3 is CSVVGTRDGYTF. CDR3 DNA: TGCAGCGTTGTTGGCACACGGGATGGCTACACCTTC.

This clonotype was picked up many times. This chain connects TRBV12-3 or TRBV12-4 to TRBJ2-7; D ambiguous. Trimming pared 6 bases from V and 4 bases from J, leaving 10 bases between. The CDR3 is made up of 12 amino acids. The CDR3: CASSLSVYEQYF. The CDR3 bases are TGTGCCAGCAGCCTATCGGTGTACGAGCAGTACTTC.

This rearrangement joins TRBV28 to TRBJ1-6, with TRBD1 as a possible D gene (5 bases). V gave up 6 bases and J gave up 5 bases, with 14 bases separating them. The CDR3 is 15 amino acids. CDR1 is MDHEN and CDR2 is SYDVKM in the germline V gene. CDR3 in amino acids: CASRPWGPNNSPLHF. The CDR3 nucleotides read TGTGCCAGCAGGCCCTGGGGACCGAATAATTCACCCCTCCACTTT.

Only a few counts were recorded for this clonotype. V and J are TRBV12-3 or TRBV12-4 and TRBJ2-3, with D hard to call. The CDR3 extends over 16 amino acids. Trimming took 4 bases from V and 8 from J, leaving 22 bases between them. The CDR3 nucleotides read TGTGCCAGCAGTTCTCTCTCGGTCGGGCCCATGGGTACGCAGTATTTT. Translation: CASSSLSVGPMGTQYF.

This clonotype has just a few counts. The rearrangement uses TRBV5-1 and TRBJ2-7, with D possibly being TRBD2 (6 bases). Germline V lookup: CDR1 SGHRS, CDR2 YFSETQ. The CDR3 length is 13 residues. Between the trimmed V and J ends, which lost 1 base and 6 bases, there was a span of 11 bases. The CDR3 region has the DNA TGCGCCAGCAGCTTGCCCCGGGAGCTCGAGCAGTACTTC. Protein: CASSLPRELEQYF.

This clonotype was observed a few times. The V gene is TRBV18, the J gene TRBJ2-7; D perhaps matches TRBD1 (5 bases). V was pared by 0 bases and J by 9 bases, with 18 bases between. This CDR3 is 15 amino acids long. Germline CDR1 and CDR2: KGHSH and LQKENI. The CDR3 protein is CASSPPMTEDTMQYF. CDR3 in DNA: TGTGCCAGCTCACCACCTATGACAGAGGATACGATGCAGTACTTC.

This clonotype has just one count. The chain uses TRBV20-1 and TRBJ1-4, with TRBD1 identical over 9 bases. CDR3 length: 15 amino acids. Germline V gene lookup returns CDR1 DFQATT and CDR2 SNEGSKA (reference sequence). The J segment lost 8 bases and the V segment lost 2 bases, leaving 9 bases of the junction unmatched. CDR3 nucleotide sequence: TGCAGTGCTAGACGACCGGGACAGGGATCGGAAAAACTGTTTTTT. Protein: CSARRPGQGSEKLFF.

This chain joins TRBV12-3 or TRBV12-4 and TRBJ2-1, with a weak D call TRBD2 (7 bases). The CDR3 spans 16 residues. Deletions cut 4 bases from V and 0 bases from J, with 13 bases between. This chain's CDR3 is CASSWGRGPSYNEQFF. CDR3 coding DNA: TGTGCCAGCAGTTGGGGGCGGGGGCCCTCCTACAATGAGCAGTTCTTC.

There are many counts of this clonotype. V and J are TRBV2 and TRBJ2-1; a possible D gene is TRBD2 (6 bases). CDR3 length: 13 amino acids. CDR1 and CDR2 (germline): SNHLY, FYNNEI. V was trimmed by 7 bases and J by 4 bases, leaving 11 bases between them. The CDR3 DNA is TGTGCCAGCATGAAGGACTATTACAATGAGCAGTTCTTC. Its protein is CASMKDYYNEQFF.

This chain connects TRBV28 to TRBJ1-5, with TRBD1 as a possible D gene (5 bases). The V gene's germline CDR1 is MDHEN and CDR2 SYDVKM. CDR3 size: 14 residues. V was cut by 6 bases and J by 3 bases, with 12 bases left in between. The CDR3 DNA reads as TGTGCCAGCAGCCTTCTGGGGGTCAATCAGCCCCAGCATTTT. It encodes CASSLLGVNQPQHF.

This clonotype came up many times. The chain recombines TRBV5-1 with TRBJ2-1, with D tentatively TRBD1 (6 bases). With 2 bases removed from V and 0 bases from J, the gap between germline ends came to 6 bases. Per the germline V gene, CDR1 is SGHRS and CDR2 is YFSETQ. This CDR3 has 14 amino acids. The CDR3 nucleotides read TGCGCCAGCAGCTTAGGGGGCTCCTACAATGAGCAGTTCTTC. It encodes CASSLGGSYNEQFF. Based on the CDR3 plus reference TRBV5-1 and TRBJ2-1, the full variable domain is KAGVTQTPRYLIKTRGQQVTLSCSPISGHRSVSWYQQTPGQGLQFLFEYFSETQRNKGNFPGRFSGRQFSNSRSEMNVSTLELGDSALYLCASSLGGSYNEQFFGPGTRLTVL.

The J gene is TRBJ2-3, the V gene TRBV5-5; D gene uncertain. This CDR3 has 15 amino acids. Trimming left V 1 base short and J 3 bases short, with 12 bases between. From germline, CDR1 is SGHKS and CDR2 YYEKEE (reference sequence). The CDR3 protein is CASSLNLVVTDTQYF. CDR3 coding DNA: TGTGCCAGCAGCTTGAACCTAGTTGTGACAGATACGCAGTATTTT.

This clonotype was picked up a small number of times. The chain links TRBV12-3 or TRBV12-4 to TRBJ2-7, with 12 bases aligning to TRBD2. CDR3 length: 17 amino acids. Trimming took 3 bases from V and 3 from J; bases not matched to a gene: 9. CDR3 coding DNA: TGTGCCAGCAGTTTCCTAGCGGGAGGGCCAACTCGCTACGAGCAGTACTTC. Protein product: CASSFLAGGPTRYEQYF.

This clonotype was counted only a few times. This sequence joins TRBV5-5 and TRBJ2-2; D is possibly TRBD2 (6 bases). Germline lookup yields CDR1 SGHKS and CDR2 YYEKEE (reference sequence). V was pared by 4 bases and J by 6 bases, with 19 bases between. The CDR3 runs to 16 residues. CDR3 coding DNA: TGTGCCAGCAGCATATCCCTTCATAGCGGACCCGGGGAGCTGTTTTTT. It specifies CASSISLHSGPGELFF.

This clonotype has only a few counts. The genes are TRBV12-3 or TRBV12-4 and TRBJ2-7; TRBD1 agrees at 7 bases. This CDR3 comprises 15 residues. Trimming removed 4 bases from V and 4 bases from J; junction bases left unmatched: 10. The CDR3 protein is CASSSTGYGVYEQYF. In DNA form, the CDR3 reads TGTGCCAGCAGTTCGACAGGGTACGGGGTTTACGAGCAGTACTTC.

The V gene is TRBV4-1, the J gene TRBJ2-7, with TRBD1 matching over 7 bases. The V gene end was trimmed by 3 bases and the J gene end by 0 bases; junction bases not matched to a gene: 11. The CDR3 runs to 17 residues. In germline, CDR1 is MGHRA, CDR2 YSYEKL. CDR3 sequence (DNA): TGCGCCAGCAGCCAGCACCCTAGGGGGCCCAGCTCCTACGAGCAGTACGTC. This codes for CASSQHPRGPSSYEQYV.

This clonotype was detected only a few times. The chain employs TRBV12-3 or TRBV12-4 and TRBJ2-1; TRBD2 is a possible D gene (5 bases). CDR3 length: 14 amino acids. With 4 bases removed from V and 2 bases from J, the gap between germline ends came to 9 bases. The CDR3 region has the DNA TGTGCCAGCAGTTATATGGGAGCCTACAATGAGCAGTTCTTC. Translated: CASSYMGAYNEQFF.

This clonotype was counted a few times. The CDR3 DNA is TGCAGTGCGCCCCTCTCCAACTATGGCTACACCTTC. Amino acid sequence: CSAPLSNYGYTF. The rearrangement links TRBV20-1 to TRBJ1-2; D not resolved. The CDR3 loop spans 12 amino acids. Trimming shortened V by 6 bases and J by 2 bases, and 10 bases separated the two germline ends. CDR1 is DFQATT, CDR2 SNEGSKA, per germline (reference sequence).

This sequence joins TRBV6-1 and TRBJ1-2; TRBD1 is a possible D gene (5 bases). The germline V gene has CDR1 MNHNS and CDR2 SASEGT. V lost 6 bases, J lost 5 bases, and 10 bases lay in between. The CDR3 covers 12 residues. CDR3 amino acids: CASRGPVYGYTF. The CDR3 nucleotides are TGTGCCAGCAGGGGACCTGTTTATGGCTACACCTTC.

This clonotype was observed a handful of times. The rearrangement joins TRBV29-1 to TRBJ1-1, with 10 positions matching TRBD1. Germline V CDR1 and CDR2: SQVTM, ANQGSEA. V was clipped by 7 bases and J by 3 bases; unmatched bases: 2. This CDR3 contains 12 residues. DNA of the CDR3: TGCAGCGCCGGGACAGGGGACACTGAAGCTTTCTTT. Its protein product is CSAGTGDTEAFF. The full variable domain, with the rest looked up from reference TRBV29-1 and TRBJ1-1, is SAVISQKPSRDICQRGTSLTIQCQVDSQVTMMFWYRQQPGQSLTLIATANQGSEATYESGFVIDKFPISRPNLTFSTLTVSNMSPEDSSIYLCSAGTGDTEAFFGQGTRLTVV.

This chain connects TRBV27 to TRBJ2-1; no clear D. Germline V CDR1 and CDR2: MNHEY, SMNVEV (reference sequence). The CDR3 is 13 amino acids. The ends were cut back, 5 bases at V and 9 bases at J, with 14 bases in the middle. The CDR3 coding sequence is TGTGCCAGCAGTGACATCCGAGTAGCTGAGCAGTTCTTC. The encoded protein is CASSDIRVAEQFF.

In its sample, this clonotype was seen a few times. The chain combines TRBV24-1 with TRBJ2-3; TRBD1 matches 7 bases. Germline CDR1 is KGHDR and CDR2 is SFDVKD. The V and J ends lost 3 bases and 0 bases, in that order; junction bases with no gene match: 5. This CDR3 contains 16 residues. CDR3 loop: CATSDPGQKSTDTQYF. The CDR3 DNA reads TGTGCCACCAGTGATCCGGGACAGAAGAGCACAGATACGCAGTATTTT.

This clonotype was seen a few times. The gene calls are TRBV10-3 and TRBJ1-6; tentative D call: TRBD1 (6 bases). Per the germline V gene, CDR1 is ENHRY and CDR2 is SYGVKD. The germline V and J ends were trimmed by 6 bases and 8 bases, with 17 bases remaining between them. CDR3 length equals 15 residues. The CDR3 is CAIRTGGQEYSPLHF. CDR3 sequence (DNA): TGTGCCATCAGGACTGGGGGACAAGAATATTCACCCCTCCACTTT.